These 12 T cell receptor beta chains originate from one sample sequenced in a study of CXCR3-negative and CXCR3-positive naive CD8 T cells. These receptors' targets are unknown. Regarding the study as a whole: For CXCR3-positive naive cells, TRB CDR3s were more hydrophobic than those of CXCR3-negative naive cells.

Through 5' RACE with UMI labels, the TRB cDNA libraries were prepared. TCRdb re-called the 5' RACE reads and catalogs CDR3 proteins one per entry, DNA excluded. This repertoire includes 85,000 to 120,000 distinct CDR3 sequences. The specimen was naive CXCR3+ CD8+ T cells from blood. Subset in this sample: CD45RO-CCR7+CD27+CD95- naive CD8+ T cells expressing CXCR3 (TNR3+). The receptors were sampled from a human donor in good health. Some clones in this sample may be carry-over from other donors' samples.

V is TRBV29-1 and J is TRBJ2-7; there is no DNA to check the TCRdb D call of TRBD1. The CDR3 is 12 amino acids. CDR1 SQVTM and CDR2 ANQGSEA come from the germline V gene. The CDR3 region is CSVDGGAGEQYF.

The genes are TRBV6-2 or TRBV6-3 and TRBJ2-5; TCRdb proposes TRBD2, but this gene call is untestable without DNA. The CDR3 is 18 amino acids. Germline V gene lookup returns CDR1 MNHEY and CDR2 SVGEGT. The CDR3 region is CASSYSTSGKDPRETQYF.

V usage is TRBV6-2 or TRBV6-3 and J usage is TRBJ2-2; TCRdb selects TRBD1, and the lack of DNA leaves this call unchecked. The CDR3 sequence is 15 residues long. Germline CDR1 reads MNHEY; CDR2 reads SVGEGT. The CDR3 is CASSTTVGNTGELFF.

The rearrangement joins TRBV20-1 to TRBJ2-1. Germline V lookup: CDR1 DFQATT, CDR2 SNEGSKA (reference sequence). There are 15 residues in the CDR3. Here the CDR3 reads CSALKVQVSYNEQFF.

The V gene is TRBV4-1, the J gene TRBJ1-1; there is no DNA to check the TCRdb D call of TRBD1. In germline, CDR1 is MGHRA, CDR2 YSYEKL. The CDR3 is made up of 13 amino acids. CDR3 in amino acids: CASSFGQGGEAFF.

The chain combines TRBV29-1 with TRBJ2-1; TCRdb names TRBD1, which stays unverified in the absence of DNA. CDR1 is SQVTM and CDR2 is ANQGSEA in the germline V gene. The CDR3 has 13 amino acids. CDR3: CSAGTGFYDEQFF.

The chain combines TRBV6-5 with TRBJ2-1; TCRdb proposes TRBD1, but this gene call is untestable without DNA. The germline gives CDR1 MNHEY, CDR2 SVGAGI. CDR3 size: 13 residues. CDR3 sequence: CASEAGAGREQFF.

This sequence joins TRBV4-2 and TRBJ2-3. CDR1 and CDR2 (germline): LGHNA, YNFKEQ. The CDR3 sequence is 13 residues long. CDR3: CASSPDLSDTQYF.

The V call is TRBV7-7, the J call TRBJ2-7; TCRdb calls TRBD1, which cannot be checked without DNA. The length of the CDR3 is 14 residues. Germline V gives CDR1 SSHAT, CDR2 FNYEAQ (reference sequence). CDR3: CASSFSTGGYEQYF.

The chain has TRBV7-2 and TRBJ2-2; the TCRdb D gene call, TRBD1, has no DNA to confirm it. CDR3 size: 14 residues. Germline V CDR1 and CDR2: SGHTA, FQGNSA. CDR3 residues: CASNGDLNTGELFF.

The gene calls are TRBV12-2 and TRBJ1-1; TCRdb indicates TRBD1, and absent DNA this call remains unverified. TRBV12-2 is a pseudogene locus. The CDR3 is made up of 16 amino acids. CDR3 residues: CASRPDGPFENTEAFF.

V usage is TRBV6-5 and J usage is TRBJ2-1. The CDR3 is 13 amino acids. Germline CDR1 reads MNHEY; CDR2 reads SVGAGI. CDR3 protein: CASSYKVGNEQFF.